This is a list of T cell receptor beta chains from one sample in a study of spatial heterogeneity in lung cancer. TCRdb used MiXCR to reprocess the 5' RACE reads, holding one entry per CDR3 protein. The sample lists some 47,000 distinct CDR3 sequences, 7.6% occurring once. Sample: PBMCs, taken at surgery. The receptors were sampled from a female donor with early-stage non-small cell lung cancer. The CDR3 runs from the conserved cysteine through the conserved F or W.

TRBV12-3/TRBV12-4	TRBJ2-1	CASSPLGGKIGSSYNEQFF
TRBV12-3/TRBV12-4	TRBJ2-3	CASRPGTGGPRDTQYF
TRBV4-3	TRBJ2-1	CASSHSRDYAGEQFF
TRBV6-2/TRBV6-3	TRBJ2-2	CASSYPRGGRTGELFF
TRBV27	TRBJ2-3	CASSPVVWGTDTQYF
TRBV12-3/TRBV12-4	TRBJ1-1	CASSLTDSGTEAFF
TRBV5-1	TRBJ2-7	CASSSGQDPPTYEQYF
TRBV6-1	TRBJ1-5	CASTEVYSNQPQHF
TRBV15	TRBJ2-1	CATSRTTGEYNEQFF
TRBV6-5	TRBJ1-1	CASSYTQGMNTEAFF
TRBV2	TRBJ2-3	CASSDSYSGGHQGDTQYF
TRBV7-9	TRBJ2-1	CASASGGPTLGEQFF
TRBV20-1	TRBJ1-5	CSARDGDRGGFNQPQHF
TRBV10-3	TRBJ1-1	CAISESPGPNTEAFF
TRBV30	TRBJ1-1	CAWSPGRRSTEAFF
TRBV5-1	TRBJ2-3	CASSSRQGAGTDTQYF
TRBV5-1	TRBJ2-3	CASSPWSAQGGSTDTQYF
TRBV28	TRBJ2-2	CASILGGGHTGELFF
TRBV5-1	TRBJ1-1	CASSWDRVVTEAFF
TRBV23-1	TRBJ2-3	CASSQSPFRGRVGGDTQYF
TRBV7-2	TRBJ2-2	CASSPSLWGNIGELFF
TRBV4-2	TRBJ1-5	CASSQAQGASNQPQHF
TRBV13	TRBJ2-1	CASSSTPGAEQFF
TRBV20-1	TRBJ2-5	CSAPSGSTGTQYF
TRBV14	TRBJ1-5	CASSQDLRGEDKNAPNKLDQPQHF
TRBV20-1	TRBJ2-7	CSARGTGTSGGSSYEQYF
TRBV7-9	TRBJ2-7	CASSPAGTGGLYEQYF
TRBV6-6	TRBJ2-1	CASSLGLAKNNEQFF
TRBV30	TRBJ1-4	CAWSSGQATNEKLFF
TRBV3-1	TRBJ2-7	CASSHGSFSYEQYF
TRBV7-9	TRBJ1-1	CAIPGTGRMNTEAFF
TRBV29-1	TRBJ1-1	CSVTHGQANTEAFF
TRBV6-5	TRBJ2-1	CASRRGDNEQFF
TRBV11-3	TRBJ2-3	CASSPRLSTDTQYF
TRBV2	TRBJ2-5	CASSEYGLQETQYF
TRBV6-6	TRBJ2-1	CASSANSQSYNEQFF
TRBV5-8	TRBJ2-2	CASGAGELFF
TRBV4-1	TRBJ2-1	CASSQEIAGGIREQFF
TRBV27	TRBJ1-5	CASSSARTGGRNQPQHF
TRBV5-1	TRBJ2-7	CASSLGAGAYEQYF
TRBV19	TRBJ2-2	CASSTPGRGGRGELFF